This TCR beta chain was identified in a study of T cell responses to AZD1222 COVID-19 vaccine. General study points: Reportedly, nearly half the spike-specific TCRs target unmutated variant regions. Seropositive AZD1222 recipients at baseline numbered only five to seven.

Remarks on this clone: Its antigen is unknown. One end of the junction does not line up with germline, which may come from a read error.

The germline V gene has CDR1 KGHSH and CDR2 LQKENI. The CDR3 is made up of 14 amino acids. TCRdb's copy holds only in-frame clones and misses some; the assay was immunoSEQ multiplex PCR. The table records approximately 90,000 clones, approximately 91% of them present only once. Material: peripheral blood, obtained 28 days after the second AZD1222 dose. The sequence was obtained from an adult who received the AZD1222 COVID-19 vaccine. The gene calls are TRBV18 and TRBJ2-1, with 7 bases that match TRBD2. CDR3 sequence (DNA): TGTGCCAGCTCTCCACTAGCGTCCTACAATGAGCAGTTCTTC. Protein sequence: CASSPLASYNEQFF.